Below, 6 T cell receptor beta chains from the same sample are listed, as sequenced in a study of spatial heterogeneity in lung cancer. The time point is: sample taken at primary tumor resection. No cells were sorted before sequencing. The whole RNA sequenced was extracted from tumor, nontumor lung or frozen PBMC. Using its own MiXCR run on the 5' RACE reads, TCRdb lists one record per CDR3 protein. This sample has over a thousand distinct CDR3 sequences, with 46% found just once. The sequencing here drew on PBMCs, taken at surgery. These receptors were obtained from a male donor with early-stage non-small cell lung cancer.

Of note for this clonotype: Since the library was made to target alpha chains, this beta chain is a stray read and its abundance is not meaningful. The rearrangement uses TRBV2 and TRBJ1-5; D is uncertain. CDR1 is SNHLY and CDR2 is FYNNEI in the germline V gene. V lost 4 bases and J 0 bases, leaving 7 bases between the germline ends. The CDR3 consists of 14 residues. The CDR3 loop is CASSVISSNQPQHF. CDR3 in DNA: TGTGCCAGCAGTGTGATTTCTAGCAATCAGCCCCAGCATTTT.

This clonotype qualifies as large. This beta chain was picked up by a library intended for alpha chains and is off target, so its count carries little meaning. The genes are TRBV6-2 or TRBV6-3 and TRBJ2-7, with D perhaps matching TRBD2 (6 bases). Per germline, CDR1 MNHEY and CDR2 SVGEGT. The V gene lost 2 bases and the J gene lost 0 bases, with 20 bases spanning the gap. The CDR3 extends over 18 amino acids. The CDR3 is CASSYGWDSQQVSYEQYF. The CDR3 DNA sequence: TGTGCCAGCAGTTACGGTTGGGACTCCCAGCAAGTCTCCTACGAGCAGTACTTC.

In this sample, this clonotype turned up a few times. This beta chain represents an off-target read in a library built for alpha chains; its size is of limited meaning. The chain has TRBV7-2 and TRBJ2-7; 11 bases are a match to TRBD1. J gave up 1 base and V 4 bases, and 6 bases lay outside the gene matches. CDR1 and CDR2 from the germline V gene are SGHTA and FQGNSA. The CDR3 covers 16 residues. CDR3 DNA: TGTGCCAGCAGCTCAGGGGACAGGGGGACATCCTACGAGCAGTACTTC. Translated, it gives CASSSGDRGTSYEQYF.

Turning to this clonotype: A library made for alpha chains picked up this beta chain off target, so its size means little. CDR3 loop: CASSALAGEGTDTQYF. The CDR3 nucleotides are TGTGCCAGCAGCGCCCTAGCGGGGGAGGGCACAGATACGCAGTATTTT. The chain recombines TRBV7-8 with TRBJ2-3, with 10 bases lining up with TRBD2. Losses at the gene ends were 5 bases for V and 1 base for J; bases not matched to a gene: 6. Germline assignment: CDR1 SGHVS and CDR2 FQNEAQ. The CDR3 loop spans 16 amino acids.

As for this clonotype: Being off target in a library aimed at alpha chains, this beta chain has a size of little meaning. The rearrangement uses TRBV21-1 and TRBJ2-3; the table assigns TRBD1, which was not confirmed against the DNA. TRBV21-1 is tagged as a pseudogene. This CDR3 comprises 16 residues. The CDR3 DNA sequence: TGTGCCAGCAGCAGATTAGGGCGGGGGCCCACAGATACGCAGTATTTT. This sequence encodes CASSRLGRGPTDTQYF.

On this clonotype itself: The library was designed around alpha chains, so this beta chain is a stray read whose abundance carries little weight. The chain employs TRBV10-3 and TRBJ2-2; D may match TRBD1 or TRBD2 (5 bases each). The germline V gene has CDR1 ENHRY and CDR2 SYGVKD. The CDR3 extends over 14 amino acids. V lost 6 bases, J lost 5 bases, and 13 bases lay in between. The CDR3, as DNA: TGTGCCATCAGCGGGACCGGCAATACCGGGGAGCTGTTTTTT. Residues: CAISGTGNTGELFF.